A single T cell receptor beta chain is shown here with its context. This entry belongs to a study of shared clonotypes between healthy human individuals. The germline gives CDR1 SEHNR, CDR2 FQNEAQ (reference sequence). The ends were cut back, 7 bases at V and 1 base at J, with 13 bases in the middle. The length of the CDR3 is 15 residues. The table came from immunoSEQ multiplex PCR; TCRdb's copy has only in-frame clones and leaves some out. The sample contains approximately 980,000 clones, over 60% of which appear only once. Adult donors, all healthy and HIV-negative, had no recent acute infections or vaccinations.

What was sequenced was memory CD4+ T cells sorted from blood. Specified subset: CD45RA-negative fraction. The V and J genes are TRBV7-9 and TRBJ2-2, with D tentatively TRBD1 (6 bases). This sequence was found in a man between 18 and 35 years old in good health. The CDR3 bases are TGTGCCAGCACCATGGGGGCAGGGAACACCGGGGAGCTGTTTTTT. This gives the protein CASTMGAGNTGELFF.